This T cell receptor (beta chain) was recorded in a study of CXCR3-negative and CXCR3-positive naive CD8 T cells. Study-level findings and limits: Hydrophobicity was higher for TRB CDR3s found in CXCR3-positive naive cells than in CXCR3-negative naive cells. Diversity ran similarly high across both naive subsets but far lower in memory CD8+ cells.

Germline V lookup: CDR1 LNHNV, CDR2 YYDKDF (reference sequence). The CDR3 has 14 residues. It was by 5' RACE with UMI labels that the TRB cDNA libraries were prepared. Following a re-call of the 5' RACE reads, TCRdb has one entry per CDR3 protein and lacks DNA. There are 150,000 to 160,000 distinct CDR3 sequences in the sample, with nearly 0.5% held by the top ten. Turning to this clonotype: Antigen specificity is unknown.

Sequencing was carried out using naive CXCR3+ CD8+ T cells from blood. The sample's subset: CD45RO-CCR7+CD27+CD95- naive CD8+ T cells expressing CXCR3 (TNR3+). This chain uses TRBV15 with TRBJ2-1; checking the TCRdb D call of TRBD1 is not possible without DNA. This TCR derives from a human donor in good health. Some clones in this sample may be carry-over from other donors' samples. CDR3 sequence reads: CATSGKADNNEQFF.